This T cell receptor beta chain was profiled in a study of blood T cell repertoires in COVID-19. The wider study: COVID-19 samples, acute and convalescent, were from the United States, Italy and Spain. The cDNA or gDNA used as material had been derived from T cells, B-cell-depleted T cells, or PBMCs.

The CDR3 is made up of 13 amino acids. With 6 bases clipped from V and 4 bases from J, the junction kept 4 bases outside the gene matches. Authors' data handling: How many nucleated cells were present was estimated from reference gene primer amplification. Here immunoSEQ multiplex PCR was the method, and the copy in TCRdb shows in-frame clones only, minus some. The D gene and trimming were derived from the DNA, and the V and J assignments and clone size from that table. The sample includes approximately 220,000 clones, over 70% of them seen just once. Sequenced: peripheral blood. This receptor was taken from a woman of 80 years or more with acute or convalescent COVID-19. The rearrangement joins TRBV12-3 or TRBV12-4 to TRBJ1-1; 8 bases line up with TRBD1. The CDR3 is CASRSTGGTEAFF. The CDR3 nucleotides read TGTGCCAGCAGATCTACAGGGGGCACTGAAGCTTTCTTT.